Listed below are T cell receptor beta chains from one sample, sequenced in a study of blood T cell repertoires in COVID-19. The protocol was immunoSEQ multiplex PCR, while the TCRdb copy is restricted to in-frame clones and leaves out a portion. The repertoire holds just over 250,000 clones, with approximately 79% as singletons. Sequencing was carried out using PBMCs or T cells enriched from blood (not recorded which). The source of these receptors is a man aged 30 to 39 with acute COVID-19. Both conserved end residues are part of each CDR3. The order of the fields is V gene, J gene, D gene, CDR3 protein. D genes are given only for firm matches.

>TRBV9|TRBJ2-1|-
CASSPFTGTSTNEQFF
>TRBV12-3/TRBV12-4|TRBJ1-1|-
CASSLGGSEAFF
>TRBV5-1|TRBJ2-2|TRBD1
CASSSGQSTGELFF
>TRBV5-6|TRBJ2-3|TRBD2
CASSLAEGRETSTDTQYF
>TRBV6-6|TRBJ1-1|-
CASRGGWKSTEAFF
>TRBV30|TRBJ2-2|-
CAWDYTGELFF
>TRBV6-5|TRBJ1-2|-
CATTDNYGYTF
>TRBV3-1/TRBV3-2|TRBJ1-6|TRBD1
CASSRGQEYSPLHF
>TRBV4-2|TRBJ2-3|TRBD2
CASSQDPSGGTSTDTQYF
>TRBV6-2/TRBV6-3|TRBJ1-2|-
CASSYSTASNYGYTF
>TRBV4-2|TRBJ1-2|-
CASSPPEGYYGYTF
>TRBV6-4|TRBJ2-2|TRBD1
CASSAQGNSNTGELFF
>TRBV6-1|TRBJ1-6|TRBD1
CASSGQGKSSYNSPLHF
>TRBV30|TRBJ1-6|-
CAWRGGYDSPLHF
>TRBV4-2|TRBJ1-6|-
CASSQDSSNSPLHF
>TRBV30|TRBJ2-1|TRBD2
CAWSLYSGRGNNEQFF
>TRBV12-5|TRBJ2-1|TRBD1
CASGPPGGNEQFF
>TRBV4-1|TRBJ2-3|-
CASSLGDTDTQYF
>TRBV19|TRBJ1-2|TRBD1
CASRTGTGWGGYTF
>TRBV27|TRBJ1-4|TRBD1
CASSLGTVNNEKLFF
>TRBV5-4|TRBJ1-2|-
CASRRDGGFGYTF
>TRBV9|TRBJ2-3|TRBD2
CASSVGLGWLAGTGTDTQYF
>TRBV4-1|TRBJ2-3|TRBD1
CASSQEFRGQDTQYF
>TRBV27|TRBJ2-3|TRBD2
CASSLIGDYSTDTQYF
>TRBV24-1|TRBJ2-1|TRBD2
CATSDPGASGRRDEQFF
>TRBV24-1|TRBJ2-3|TRBD1
CATSEGTGFTDTQYF
>TRBV18|TRBJ1-6|-
CASSPSRGFSSPLHF
>TRBV7-6|TRBJ1-3|-
CASSQGRAGNTIYF
>TRBV9|TRBJ2-1|TRBD2
CASSNGGLAGALGGEQFF
>TRBV5-4|TRBJ1-4|-
CASSPGGNEKLFF
>TRBV3-1/TRBV3-2|TRBJ1-1|-
CASRNHLGRVNTEAFF
>TRBV25-1|TRBJ1-6|-
CASSEGTGDSPLHF
>TRBV19|TRBJ2-3|TRBD2
CASSMARGGSTDTQYF
>TRBV9|TRBJ1-3|-
CASSPTLSGGNTIYF
>TRBV5-5|TRBJ1-1|-
CASSLDPGSDTEAFF
>TRBV7-3|TRBJ2-1|TRBD2
CASSLTSGGWNEQFF
>TRBV10-1|TRBJ2-5|TRBD2
CASSSGGWETQYF
>TRBV6-5|TRBJ2-5|-
CASSTETQYF
>TRBV7-6|TRBJ2-1|TRBD1
CASSLVLGQLSHNEQFF
>TRBV5-4|TRBJ1-1|-
CASSPGIMNTEAFF
>TRBV9|TRBJ2-3|TRBD2
CASGGRASLGTDTQYF
>TRBV10-2|TRBJ2-1|TRBD2
CASTLAGVEQFF
>TRBV3-1/TRBV3-2|TRBJ1-4|-
CASSPTGGDEKLFF
>TRBV6-6|TRBJ2-1|TRBD2
CASRGRTSGDNEQFF
>TRBV15|TRBJ1-2|-
CATSRDRGTGYTF
>TRBV19|TRBJ2-6|-
CASTRAGDSGANVLTF
>TRBV5-4|TRBJ2-2|-
CASSLTRANTGELFF
>TRBV28|TRBJ2-4|TRBD2
CASSFLAGGAKNIQYF
>TRBV12-3/TRBV12-4|TRBJ2-5|-
CASSKGVEETQYF
>TRBV6-4|TRBJ2-3|-
CASSEVRGDTDTQYF
>TRBV5-6|TRBJ2-1|-
CASSLATDSLWNEQFF
>TRBV5-1|TRBJ2-3|TRBD2
CASSLRTSGGAADTQYF
>TRBV3-1/TRBV3-2|TRBJ2-3|TRBD1
CASSRQGPDTQYF
>TRBV7-2|TRBJ1-2|-
CASSQTLFPGIWGYTF
>TRBV11-2|TRBJ2-1|-
CASSLVSIGEQFF